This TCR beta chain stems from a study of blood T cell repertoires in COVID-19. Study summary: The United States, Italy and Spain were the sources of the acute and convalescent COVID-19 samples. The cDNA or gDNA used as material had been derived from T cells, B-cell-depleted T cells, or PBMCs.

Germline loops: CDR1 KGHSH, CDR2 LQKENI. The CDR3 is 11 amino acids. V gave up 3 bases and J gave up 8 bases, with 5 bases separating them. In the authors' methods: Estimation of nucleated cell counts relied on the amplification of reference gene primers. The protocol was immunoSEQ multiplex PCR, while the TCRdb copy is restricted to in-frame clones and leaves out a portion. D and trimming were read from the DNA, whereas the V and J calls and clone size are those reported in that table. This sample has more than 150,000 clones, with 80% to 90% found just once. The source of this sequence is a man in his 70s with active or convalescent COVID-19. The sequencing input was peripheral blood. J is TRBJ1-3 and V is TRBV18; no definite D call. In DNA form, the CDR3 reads TGTGCCAGCTCACCCGGGGACACCATATATTTT. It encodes CASSPGDTIYF.